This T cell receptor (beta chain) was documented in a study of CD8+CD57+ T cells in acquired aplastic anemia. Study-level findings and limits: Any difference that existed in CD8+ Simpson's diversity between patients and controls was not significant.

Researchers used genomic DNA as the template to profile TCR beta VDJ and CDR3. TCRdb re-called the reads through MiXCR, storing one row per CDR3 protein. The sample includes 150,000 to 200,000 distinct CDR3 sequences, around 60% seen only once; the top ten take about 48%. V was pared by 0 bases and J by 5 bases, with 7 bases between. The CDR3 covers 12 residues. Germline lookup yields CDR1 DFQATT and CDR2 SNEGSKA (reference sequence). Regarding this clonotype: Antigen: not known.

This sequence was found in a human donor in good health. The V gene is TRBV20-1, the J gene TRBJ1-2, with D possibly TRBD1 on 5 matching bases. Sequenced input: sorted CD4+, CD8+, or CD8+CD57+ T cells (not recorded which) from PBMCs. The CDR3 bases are TGCAGTGCTAGAGACAGGGCTTATGGCTACACCTTC. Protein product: CSARDRAYGYTF.